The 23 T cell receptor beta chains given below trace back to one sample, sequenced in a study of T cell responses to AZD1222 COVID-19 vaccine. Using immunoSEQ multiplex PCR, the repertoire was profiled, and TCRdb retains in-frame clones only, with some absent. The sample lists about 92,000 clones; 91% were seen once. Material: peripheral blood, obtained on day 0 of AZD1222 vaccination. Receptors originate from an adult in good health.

This chain's CDR3 is CASSLRFGSPLHF. CDR3 bases: TGTGCCAGCAGTTTACGTTTTGGTTCACCCCTCCACTTT. The V call is TRBV12-3 or TRBV12-4, the J call TRBJ1-6, with D unclear. The germline V and J ends were trimmed by 2 bases and 9 bases, with 8 bases remaining between them. The CDR3 runs 13 residues.

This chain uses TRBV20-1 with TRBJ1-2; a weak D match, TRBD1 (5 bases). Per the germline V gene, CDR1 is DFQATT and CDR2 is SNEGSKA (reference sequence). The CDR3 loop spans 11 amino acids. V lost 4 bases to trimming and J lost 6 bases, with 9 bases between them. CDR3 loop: CSAKGSDGYTF. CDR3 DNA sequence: TGCAGTGCTAAGGGGTCTGATGGCTACACCTTC.

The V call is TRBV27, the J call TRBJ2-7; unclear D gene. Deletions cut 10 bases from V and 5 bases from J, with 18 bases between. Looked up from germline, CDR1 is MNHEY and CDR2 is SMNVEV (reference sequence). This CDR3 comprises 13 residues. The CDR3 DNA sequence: TGTGCCAACCTAGGACCAGGTACGCACGAGCAGTACTTC. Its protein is CANLGPGTHEQYF.

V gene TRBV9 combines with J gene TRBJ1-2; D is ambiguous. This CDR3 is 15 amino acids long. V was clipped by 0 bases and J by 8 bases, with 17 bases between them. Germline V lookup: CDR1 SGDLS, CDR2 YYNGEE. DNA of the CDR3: TGTGCCAGCAGCGTAGGGTTCATGGAGGCCGCGGGCTACACCTTC. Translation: CASSVGFMEAAGYTF.

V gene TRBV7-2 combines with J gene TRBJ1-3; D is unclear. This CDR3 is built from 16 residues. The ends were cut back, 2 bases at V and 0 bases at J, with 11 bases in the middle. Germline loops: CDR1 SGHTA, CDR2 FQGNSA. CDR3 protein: CASSLMQANSGNTIYF. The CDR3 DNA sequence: TGTGCCAGCAGCTTAATGCAGGCTAACTCTGGAAACACCATATATTTT.

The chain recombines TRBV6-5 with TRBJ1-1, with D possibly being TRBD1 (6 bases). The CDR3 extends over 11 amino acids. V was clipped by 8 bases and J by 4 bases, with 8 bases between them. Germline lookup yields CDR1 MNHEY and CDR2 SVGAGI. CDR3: CASGQTTEAFF. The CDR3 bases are TGTGCCAGCGGACAGACCACTGAAGCTTTCTTT.

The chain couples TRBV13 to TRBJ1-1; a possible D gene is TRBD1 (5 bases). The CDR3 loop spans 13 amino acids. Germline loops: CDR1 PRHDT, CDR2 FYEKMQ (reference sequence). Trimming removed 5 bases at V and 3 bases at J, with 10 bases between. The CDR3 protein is CASSIRQYTEAFF. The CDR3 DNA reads TGTGCCAGCAGCATCAGACAGTACACTGAAGCTTTCTTT.

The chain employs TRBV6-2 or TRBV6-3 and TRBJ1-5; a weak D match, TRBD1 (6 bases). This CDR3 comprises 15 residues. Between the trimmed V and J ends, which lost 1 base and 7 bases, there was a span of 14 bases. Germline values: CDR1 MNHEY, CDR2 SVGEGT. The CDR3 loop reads CASSYYSGAKQPQHF. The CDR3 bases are TGTGCCAGCAGTTACTATTCGGGGGCTAAGCAGCCCCAGCATTTT.

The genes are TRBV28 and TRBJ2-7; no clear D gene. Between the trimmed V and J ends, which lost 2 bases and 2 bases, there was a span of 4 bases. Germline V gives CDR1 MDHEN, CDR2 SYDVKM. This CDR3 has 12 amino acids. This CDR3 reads CASSLEAYEQYF. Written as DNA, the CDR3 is TGTGCCAGCAGTTTAGAGGCCTACGAGCAGTACTTC.

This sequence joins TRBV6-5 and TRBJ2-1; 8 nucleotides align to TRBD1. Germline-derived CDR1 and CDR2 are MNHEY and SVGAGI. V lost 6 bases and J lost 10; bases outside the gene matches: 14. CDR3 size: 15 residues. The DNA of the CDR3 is TGTGCCAGCAGGACGGACAGGGCCCGGAGTCGGGAGCAGTTCTTC. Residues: CASRTDRARSREQFF.

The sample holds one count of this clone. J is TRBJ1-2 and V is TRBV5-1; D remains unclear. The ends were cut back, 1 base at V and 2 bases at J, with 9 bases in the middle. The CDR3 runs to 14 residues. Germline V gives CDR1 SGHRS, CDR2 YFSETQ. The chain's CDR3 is CASSLSLSNYGYTF. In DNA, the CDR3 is TGCGCCAGCAGCTTGAGTCTTTCCAACTATGGCTACACCTTC.

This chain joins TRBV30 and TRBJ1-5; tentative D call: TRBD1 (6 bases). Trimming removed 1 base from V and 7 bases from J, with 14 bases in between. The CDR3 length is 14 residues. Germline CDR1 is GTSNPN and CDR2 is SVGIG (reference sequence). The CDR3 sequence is CAWSGGQEGQPQHF. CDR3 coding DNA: TGTGCCTGGAGTGGGGGGCAGGAAGGACAGCCCCAGCATTTT.

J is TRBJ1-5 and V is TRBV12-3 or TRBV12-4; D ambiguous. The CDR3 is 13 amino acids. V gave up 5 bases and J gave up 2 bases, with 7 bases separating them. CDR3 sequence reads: CASSNGGNQPQHF. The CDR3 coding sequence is TGTGCCAGCAGTAACGGTGGCAATCAGCCCCAGCATTTT.

This chain's CDR3 is CASSLGQGITEAFF. Here the CDR3 DNA reads TGTGCCAGCAGCTTGGGACAGGGGATAACTGAAGCTTTCTTT. The chain combines TRBV7-8 with TRBJ1-1; 10 bases align to TRBD1. CDR1 is SGHVS and CDR2 is FQNEAQ in the germline V gene. V lost 3 bases and J lost 5; bases outside the gene matches: 3. The CDR3 consists of 14 residues.

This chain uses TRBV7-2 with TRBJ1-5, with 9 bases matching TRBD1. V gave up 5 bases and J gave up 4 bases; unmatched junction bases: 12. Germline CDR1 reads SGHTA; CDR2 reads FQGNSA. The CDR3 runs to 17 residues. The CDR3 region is CASSLTGTGRANQPQHF. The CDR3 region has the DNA TGTGCCAGCAGCCTAACCGGGACAGGGAGGGCAAATCAGCCCCAGCATTTT. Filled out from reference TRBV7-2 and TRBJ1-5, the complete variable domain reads GAGVSQSPSNKVTEKGKDVELRCDPISGHTALYWYRQSLGQGLEFLIYFQGNSAPDKSGLPSDRFSAERTGGSVSTLTIQRTQQEDSAVYLCASSLTGTGRANQPQHFGDGTRLSIL.

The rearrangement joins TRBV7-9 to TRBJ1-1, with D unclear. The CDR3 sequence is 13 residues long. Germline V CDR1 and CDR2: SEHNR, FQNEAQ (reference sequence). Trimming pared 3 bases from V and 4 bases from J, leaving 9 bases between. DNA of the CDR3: TGTGCCAGCAGCTTTAACGGAGGCACTGAAGCTTTCTTT. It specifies CASSFNGGTEAFF. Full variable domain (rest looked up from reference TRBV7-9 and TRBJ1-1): DTGVSQNPRHKITKRGQNVTFRCDPISEHNRLYWYRQTLGQGPEFLTYFQNEAQLEKSRLLSDRFSAERPKGSFSTLEIQRTEQGDSAMYLCASSFNGGTEAFFGQGTRLTVV.

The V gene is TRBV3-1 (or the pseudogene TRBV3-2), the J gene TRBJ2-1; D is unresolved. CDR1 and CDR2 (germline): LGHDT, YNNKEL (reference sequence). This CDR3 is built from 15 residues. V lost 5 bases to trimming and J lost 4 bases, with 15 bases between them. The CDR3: CASSTSSTSYNEQFF. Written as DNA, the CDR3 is TGTGCCAGCAGCACCAGTTCTACCTCTTACAATGAGCAGTTCTTC.

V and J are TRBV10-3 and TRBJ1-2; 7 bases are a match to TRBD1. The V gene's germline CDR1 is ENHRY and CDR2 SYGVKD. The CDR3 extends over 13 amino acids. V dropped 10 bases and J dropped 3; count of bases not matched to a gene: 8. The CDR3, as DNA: TGTGCCACCATCGACAGGGTGGACTATGGCTACACCTTC. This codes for CATIDRVDYGYTF.

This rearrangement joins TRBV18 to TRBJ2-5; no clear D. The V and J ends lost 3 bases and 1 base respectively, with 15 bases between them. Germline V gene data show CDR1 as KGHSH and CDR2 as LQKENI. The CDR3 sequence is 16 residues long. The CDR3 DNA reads TGTGCCAGCTCACCCATTCGTTTTGTAGGCCAAGAGACCCAGTACTTC. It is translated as CASSPIRFVGQETQYF.

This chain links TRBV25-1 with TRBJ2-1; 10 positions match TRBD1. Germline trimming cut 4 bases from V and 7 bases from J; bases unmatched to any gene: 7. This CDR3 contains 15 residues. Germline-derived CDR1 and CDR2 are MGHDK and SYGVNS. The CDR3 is CASSVSGQGTNEQFF. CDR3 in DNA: TGTGCCAGCAGTGTATCGGGACAGGGGACGAATGAGCAGTTCTTC.

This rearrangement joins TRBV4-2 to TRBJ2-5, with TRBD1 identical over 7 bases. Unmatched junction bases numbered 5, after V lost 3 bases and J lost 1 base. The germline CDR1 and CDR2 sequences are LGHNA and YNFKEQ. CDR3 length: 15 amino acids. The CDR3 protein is CASSHGTASQETQYF. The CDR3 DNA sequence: TGTGCCAGCAGCCACGGGACAGCCAGCCAAGAGACCCAGTACTTC.

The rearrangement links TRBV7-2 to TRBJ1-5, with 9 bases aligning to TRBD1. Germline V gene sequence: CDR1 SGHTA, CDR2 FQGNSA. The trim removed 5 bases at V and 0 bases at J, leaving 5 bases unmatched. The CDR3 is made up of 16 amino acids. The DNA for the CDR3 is TGTGCCAGCAGCATACAGGGGGCCTATAGCAATCAGCCCCAGCATTTT. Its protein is CASSIQGAYSNQPQHF.

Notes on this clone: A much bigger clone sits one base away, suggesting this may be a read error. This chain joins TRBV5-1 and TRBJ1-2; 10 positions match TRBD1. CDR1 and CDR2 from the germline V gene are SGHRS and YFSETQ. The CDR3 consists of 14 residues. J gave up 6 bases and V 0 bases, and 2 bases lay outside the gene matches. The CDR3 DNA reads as TGCGCCAGCAGCTTGGCCGGGACAGGGGATGGCTACACCTTC. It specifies CASSLAGTGDGYTF.